This T cell receptor beta chain was documented in a study of cytomegalovirus exposure and HLA in healthy donors. General study results and limits: It was reported that the classifier diagnosed cytomegalovirus status with high specificity and sensitivity in both the original and validation cohorts. Cytomegalovirus-associated status was assigned to about 150 TCR beta chains.

Notes on this clone: Its target is not known.

Germline loops: CDR1 SGHDT, CDR2 YYEEEE. The CDR3 is 14 residues long. Trimming shortened V by 0 bases and J by 4 bases, and 8 bases separated the two germline ends. Profiling relied on immunoSEQ multiplex PCR, and the TCRdb table lists in-frame clones only, not all of them. The table records 180,000 or so clones, around nine tenths of them present only once. The sequenced sample consisted of PBMCs. The receptor was derived from a man aged 25-40 years in good health and CMV-seropositive. The chain carries TRBV5-6 and TRBJ1-5; no clear D. The CDR3 spells CASSLEGGNQPQHF. The DNA of the CDR3 is TGTGCCAGCAGCTTGGAGGGCGGGAATCAGCCCCAGCATTTT.